This T cell receptor (beta chain) was profiled in a study of CD8 T cells in Susac syndrome. Study-wide points: The study conceded that its TCR sequencing and HLA analysis involved relatively few individuals.

Random hexamers were used to reverse transcribe an amount of roughly 0.45 to 1 ug RNA. Coverage of TCR beta CDR3 amplification by immunoSEQ multiplex PCR extended to 54 Vbeta and 13 Jbeta. Each CDR3 protein is one row after TCRdb ran MiXCR on the immunoSEQ multiplex PCR reads. Of around 160,000 distinct CDR3 sequences in the sample, 93% were seen once. Remarks on this clonotype: Its antigen is unidentified.

Peripheral blood CD8+ and CD4+ T cells were profiled by TCR beta sequencing. TEMRA cells were FACS-enriched, unlike CD8+ and CD4+ T cells, which were negatively isolated. Germline-derived CDR1 and CDR2 are SNHLY and FYNNEI. The CDR3 consists of 13 residues. With 6 bases removed from V and 4 bases from J, the gap between germline ends came to 12 bases. This TCR derives from a human donor in good health. This sequence joins TRBV2 and TRBJ1-2; perhaps TRBD1 as D (5 bases). The sequencing sample was made of CD4+ T cells from PBMCs. In nucleotides, the CDR3 is TGTGCCAGCAGCGGGACGAGAAGCTATGGCTACACCTTC. This sequence encodes CASSGTRSYGYTF.